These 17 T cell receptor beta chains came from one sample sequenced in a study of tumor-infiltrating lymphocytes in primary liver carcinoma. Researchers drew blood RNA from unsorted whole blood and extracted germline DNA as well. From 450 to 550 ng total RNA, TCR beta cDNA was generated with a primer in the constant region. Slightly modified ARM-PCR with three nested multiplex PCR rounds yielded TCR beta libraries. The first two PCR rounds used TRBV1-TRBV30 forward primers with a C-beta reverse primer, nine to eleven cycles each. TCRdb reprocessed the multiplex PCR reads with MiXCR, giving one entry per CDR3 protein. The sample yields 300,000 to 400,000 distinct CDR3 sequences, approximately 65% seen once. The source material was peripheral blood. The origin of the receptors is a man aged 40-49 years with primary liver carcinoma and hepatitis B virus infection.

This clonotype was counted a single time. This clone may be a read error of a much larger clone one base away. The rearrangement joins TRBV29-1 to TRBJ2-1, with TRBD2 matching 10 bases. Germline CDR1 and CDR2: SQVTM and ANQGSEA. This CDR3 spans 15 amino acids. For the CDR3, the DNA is TGCAGCGTTGGGGGACTAGCGAATATCTACAATGAGCATTTCTTC. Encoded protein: CSVGGLANIYNEHFF.

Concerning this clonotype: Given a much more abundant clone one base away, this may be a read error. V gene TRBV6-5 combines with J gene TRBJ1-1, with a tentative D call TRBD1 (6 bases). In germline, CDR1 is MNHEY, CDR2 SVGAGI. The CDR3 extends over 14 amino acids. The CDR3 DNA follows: TGTGCCAGCAGCTCCGTGGGGGCAAACATTGAAGCTTTCTTT. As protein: CASSSVGANIEAFF.

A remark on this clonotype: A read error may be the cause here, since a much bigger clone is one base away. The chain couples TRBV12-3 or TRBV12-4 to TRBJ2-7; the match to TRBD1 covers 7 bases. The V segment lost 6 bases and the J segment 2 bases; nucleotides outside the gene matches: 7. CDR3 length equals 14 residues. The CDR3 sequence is CASSRTGTAYEQYF. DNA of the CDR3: TGTGCCAGCAGCCGAACCGGGACAGCCTACGAGCAGTACTTC.

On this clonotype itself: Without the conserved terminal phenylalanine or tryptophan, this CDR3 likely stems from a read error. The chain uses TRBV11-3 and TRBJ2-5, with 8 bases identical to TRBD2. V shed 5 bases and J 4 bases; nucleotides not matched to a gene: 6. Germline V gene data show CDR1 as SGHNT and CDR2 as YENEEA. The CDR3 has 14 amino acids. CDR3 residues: CASSPGLVGETQYI. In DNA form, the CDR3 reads TGTGCCAGCAGCCCGGGACTAGTGGGAGAGACCCAGTACATC.

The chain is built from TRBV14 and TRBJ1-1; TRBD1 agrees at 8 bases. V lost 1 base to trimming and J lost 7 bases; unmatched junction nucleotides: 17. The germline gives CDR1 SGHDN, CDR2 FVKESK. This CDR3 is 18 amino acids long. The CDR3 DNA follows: TGTGCCAGCAGCCAAGGTGGCCTCGGCAGGGGGCTTCGTTTTGAAGCTTTCTTT. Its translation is CASSQGGLGRGLRFEAFF.

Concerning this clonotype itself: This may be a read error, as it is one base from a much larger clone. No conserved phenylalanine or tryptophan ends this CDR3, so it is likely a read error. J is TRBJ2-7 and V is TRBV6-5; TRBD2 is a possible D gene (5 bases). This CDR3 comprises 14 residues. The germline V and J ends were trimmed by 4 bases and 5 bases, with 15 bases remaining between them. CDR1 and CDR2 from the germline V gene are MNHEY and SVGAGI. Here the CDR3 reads CASSSSREGNEQYL. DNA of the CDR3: TGTGCCAGCAGTTCCTCCCGGGAAGGGAACGAGCAGTACTTG.

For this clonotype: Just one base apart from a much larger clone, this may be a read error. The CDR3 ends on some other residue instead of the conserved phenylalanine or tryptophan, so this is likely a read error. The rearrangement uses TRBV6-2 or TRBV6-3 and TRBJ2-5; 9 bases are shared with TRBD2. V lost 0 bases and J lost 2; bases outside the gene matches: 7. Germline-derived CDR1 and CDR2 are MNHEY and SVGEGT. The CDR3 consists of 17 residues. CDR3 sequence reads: CASSYSKVAGDQETQYC. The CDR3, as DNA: TGTGCCAGCAGTTACTCGAAGGTAGCGGGGGATCAAGAGACCCAGTACTGC.

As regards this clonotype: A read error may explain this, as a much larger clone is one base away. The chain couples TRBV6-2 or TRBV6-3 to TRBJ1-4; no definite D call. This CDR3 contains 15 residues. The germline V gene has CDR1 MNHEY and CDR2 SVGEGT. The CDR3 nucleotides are TGTGCCAGCAGTTACCGGGCAGGAACTAATGTAAAACTGTTTTTT. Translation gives CASSYRAGTNVKLFF.

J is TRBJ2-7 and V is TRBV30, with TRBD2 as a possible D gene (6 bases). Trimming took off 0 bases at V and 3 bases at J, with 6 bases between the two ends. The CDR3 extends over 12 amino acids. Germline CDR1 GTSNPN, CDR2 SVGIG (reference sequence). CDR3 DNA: TGTGCCTGGAGTGTGGAGGGCTACGAGCAGTACTTC. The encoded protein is CAWSVEGYEQYF.

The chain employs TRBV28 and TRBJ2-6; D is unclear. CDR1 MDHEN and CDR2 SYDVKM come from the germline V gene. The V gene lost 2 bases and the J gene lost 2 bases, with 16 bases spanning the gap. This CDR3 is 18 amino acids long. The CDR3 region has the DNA TGTGCCAGCAGTTTACGGGCCCCGGTCCACCCTGGGGCCAACGTCCTGACTTTC. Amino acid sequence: CASSLRAPVHPGANVLTF.

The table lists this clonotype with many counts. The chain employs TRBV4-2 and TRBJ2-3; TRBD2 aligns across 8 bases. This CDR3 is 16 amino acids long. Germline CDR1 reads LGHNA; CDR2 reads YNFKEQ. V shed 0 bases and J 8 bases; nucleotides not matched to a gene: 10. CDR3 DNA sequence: TGTGCCAGCAGCCAAGATTTGGGGACTAGGGGCGGTACGCAGTATTTT. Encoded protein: CASSQDLGTRGGTQYF.

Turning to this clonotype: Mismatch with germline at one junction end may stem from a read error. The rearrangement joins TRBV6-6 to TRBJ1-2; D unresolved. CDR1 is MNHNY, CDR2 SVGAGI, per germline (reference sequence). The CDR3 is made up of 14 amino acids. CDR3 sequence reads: CVSSYSSSTYGNTF. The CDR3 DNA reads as TGTGTCAGCAGTTACTCTTCCAGTACCTATGGCAACACCTTC.

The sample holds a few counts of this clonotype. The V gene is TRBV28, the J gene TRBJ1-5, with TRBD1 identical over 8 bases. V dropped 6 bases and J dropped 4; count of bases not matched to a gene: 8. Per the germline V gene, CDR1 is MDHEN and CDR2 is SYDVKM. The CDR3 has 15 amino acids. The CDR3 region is CASSKQQGGNQPQHF. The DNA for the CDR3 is TGTGCCAGCAGCAAACAACAGGGGGGGAATCAGCCCCAGCATTTT.

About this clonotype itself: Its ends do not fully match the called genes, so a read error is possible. Here the CDR3 reads CANSLGDRVIEEQFF. The CDR3 DNA sequence: TGTGCCAACAGCTTAGGGGACAGGGTAATCGAAGAGCAGTTCTTC. This chain links TRBV11-2 with TRBJ2-1; 9 bases map to TRBD1. Germline loops: CDR1 SGHAT, CDR2 FQNNGV. CDR3 length: 15 residues.

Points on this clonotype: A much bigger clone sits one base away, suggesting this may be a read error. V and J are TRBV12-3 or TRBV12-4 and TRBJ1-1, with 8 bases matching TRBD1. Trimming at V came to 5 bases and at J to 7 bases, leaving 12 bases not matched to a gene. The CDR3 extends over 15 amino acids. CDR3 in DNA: TGTGCCAGCAGTCGGACAGGGTTTGGTTCCATTGAAGCTTTCTTT. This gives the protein CASSRTGFGSIEAFF.

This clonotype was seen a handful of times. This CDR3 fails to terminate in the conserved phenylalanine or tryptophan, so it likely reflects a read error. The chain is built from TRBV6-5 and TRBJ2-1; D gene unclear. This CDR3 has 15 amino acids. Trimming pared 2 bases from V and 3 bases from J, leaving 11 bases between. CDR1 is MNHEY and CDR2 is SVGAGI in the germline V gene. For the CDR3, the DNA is TGTGCCAGCAGTTACAGGGCCAATTTCTACAATGAGCAGTTCCTC. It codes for CASSYRANFYNEQFL.

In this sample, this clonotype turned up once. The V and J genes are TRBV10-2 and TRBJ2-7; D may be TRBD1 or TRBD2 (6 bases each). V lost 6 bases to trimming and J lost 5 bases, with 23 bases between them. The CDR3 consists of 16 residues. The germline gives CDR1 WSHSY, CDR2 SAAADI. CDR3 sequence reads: CASRDQQGLLGDEQYF. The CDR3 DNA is TGCGCCAGCAGAGACCAACAGGGACTGCTGGGCGACGAGCAGTACTTC.